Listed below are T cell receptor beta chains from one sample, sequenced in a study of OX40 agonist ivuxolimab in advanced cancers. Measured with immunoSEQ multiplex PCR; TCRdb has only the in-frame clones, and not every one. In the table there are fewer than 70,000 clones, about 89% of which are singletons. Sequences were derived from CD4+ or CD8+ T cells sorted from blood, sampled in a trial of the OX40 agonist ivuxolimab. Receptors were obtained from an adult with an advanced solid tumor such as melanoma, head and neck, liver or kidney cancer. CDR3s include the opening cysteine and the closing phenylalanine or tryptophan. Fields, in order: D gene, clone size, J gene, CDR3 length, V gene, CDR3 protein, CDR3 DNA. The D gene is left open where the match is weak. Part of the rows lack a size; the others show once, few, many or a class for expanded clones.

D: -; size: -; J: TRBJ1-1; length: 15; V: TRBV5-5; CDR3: CASSLARVTNTEAFF; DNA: TGTGCCAGCAGCTTGGCCAGGGTGACGAACACTGAAGCTTTCTTT
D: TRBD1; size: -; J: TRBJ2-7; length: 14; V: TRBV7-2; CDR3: CASSLRGQGNEQYF; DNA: TGTGCCAGCAGCCTTCGGGGACAGGGGAACGAGCAGTACTTC
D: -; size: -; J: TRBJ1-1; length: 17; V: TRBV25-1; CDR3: CASSPYSGGDLNTEAFF; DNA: TGTGCCAGCAGTCCCTACAGTGGAGGGGATCTGAACACTGAAGCTTTCTTT
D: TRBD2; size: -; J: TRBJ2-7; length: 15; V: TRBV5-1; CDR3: CASRRRLAGEDEQYF; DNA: TGCGCCAGCAGGCGCCGACTAGCGGGAGAGGACGAGCAGTACTTC
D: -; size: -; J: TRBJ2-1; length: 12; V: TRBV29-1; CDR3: CSVESTRLLQFF; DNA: TGCAGCGTTGAGTCTACTAGACTCCTGCAGTTCTTC
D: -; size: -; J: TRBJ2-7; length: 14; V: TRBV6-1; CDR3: CASSLKWENYEQYF; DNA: TGTGCCAGCAGTCTAAAATGGGAAAACTACGAGCAGTACTTC
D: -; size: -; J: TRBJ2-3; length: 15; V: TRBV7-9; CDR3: CASSLAGARVDTQYF; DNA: TGTGCCAGCAGCTTAGCGGGGGCCAGGGTGGATACGCAGTATTTT
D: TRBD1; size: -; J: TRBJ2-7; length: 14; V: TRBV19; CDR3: CASSYRGLTYEQYF; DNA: TGTGCCAGTAGTTACAGGGGGCTTACCTACGAGCAGTACTTC
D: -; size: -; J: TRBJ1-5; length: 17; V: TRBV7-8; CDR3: CASSLESGWGGDQPQHF; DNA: TGTGCCAGCAGCTTAGAATCAGGTTGGGGAGGAGATCAGCCCCAGCATTTT
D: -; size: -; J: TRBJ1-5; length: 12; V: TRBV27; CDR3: CASASSRGPQHF; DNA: TGTGCCAGCGCCTCCTCGAGAGGGCCCCAGCATTTT
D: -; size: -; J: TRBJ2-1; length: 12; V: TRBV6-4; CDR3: CASRARPREQFF; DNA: TGTGCCAGCAGGGCTAGACCTCGTGAGCAGTTCTTC
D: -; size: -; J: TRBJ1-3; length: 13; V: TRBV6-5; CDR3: CASSPGPGNTIYF; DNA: TGTGCCAGCAGTCCGGGGCCGGGAAACACCATATATTTT
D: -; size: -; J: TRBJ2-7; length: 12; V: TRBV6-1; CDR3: CASSSGPDEQYF; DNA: TGTGCCAGCAGTTCCGGGCCCGACGAGCAGTACTTC
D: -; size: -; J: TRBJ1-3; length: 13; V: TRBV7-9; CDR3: CASSPGLRNTIYF; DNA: TGTGCCAGCAGCCCGGGACTTCGAAACACCATATATTTT
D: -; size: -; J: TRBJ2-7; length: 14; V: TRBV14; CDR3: CASSQLGLGGEQYF; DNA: TGTGCCAGCAGCCAGCTAGGACTAGGGGGAGAGCAGTACTTC
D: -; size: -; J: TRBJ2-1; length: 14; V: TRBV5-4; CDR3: CASSLYGGFNEQFF; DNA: TGTGCCAGCAGCTTGTACGGGGGCTTCAATGAGCAGTTCTTC
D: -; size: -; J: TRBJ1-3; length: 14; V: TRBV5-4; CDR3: CASSPTGSGNTIYF; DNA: TGTGCCAGCAGCCCGACGGGTTCTGGAAACACCATATATTTT
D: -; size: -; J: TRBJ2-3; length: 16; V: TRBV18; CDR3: CASSYQPGIGKDTQYF; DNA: TGTGCCAGCTCGTACCAACCCGGGATCGGGAAAGATACGCAGTATTTT
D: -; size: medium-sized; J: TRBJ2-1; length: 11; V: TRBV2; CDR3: CASSVEGEQFF; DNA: TGTGCCAGCAGTGTGGAGGGTGAGCAGTTCTTC
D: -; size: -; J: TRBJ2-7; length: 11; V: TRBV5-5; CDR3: CASSLRYEQYF; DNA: TGTGCCAGCAGCTTAAGATACGAGCAGTACTTC
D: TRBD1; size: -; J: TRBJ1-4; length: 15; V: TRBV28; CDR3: CASSSFGTDNEKLFF; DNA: TGTGCCAGCAGTTCTTTCGGGACAGATAATGAAAAACTGTTTTTT
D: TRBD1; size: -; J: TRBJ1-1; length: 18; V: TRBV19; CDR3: CASSTLRDRGRGRTEAFF; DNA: TGTGCCAGTAGCACCCTCCGGGACAGGGGGCGCGGGAGGACTGAAGCTTTCTTT
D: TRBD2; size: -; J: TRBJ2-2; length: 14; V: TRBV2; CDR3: CASSEGLETGELFF; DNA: TGTGCCAGCAGTGAGGGACTAGAGACCGGGGAGCTGTTTTTT
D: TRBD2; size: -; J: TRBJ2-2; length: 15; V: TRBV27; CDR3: CASRRTSGSAGELFF; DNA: TGTGCCAGCAGGCGGACTAGCGGGAGTGCCGGGGAGCTGTTTTTT
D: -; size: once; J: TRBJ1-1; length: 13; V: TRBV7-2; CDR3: CASSLSSGSEAFF; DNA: TGTGCCAGCAGCTTATCGTCGGGCTCTGAAGCTTTCTTT
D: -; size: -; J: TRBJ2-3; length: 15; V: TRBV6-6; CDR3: CASSLRATSTDTQYF; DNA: TGTGCCAGCAGTTTGCGGGCCACGAGCACAGATACGCAGTATTTT
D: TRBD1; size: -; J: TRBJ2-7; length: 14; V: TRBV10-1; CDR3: CASSPRDSSYEQYF; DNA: TGCGCCAGCAGTCCTAGGGACAGCTCCTACGAGCAGTACTTC
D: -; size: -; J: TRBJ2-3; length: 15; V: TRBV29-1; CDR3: CSVGGGELGTDTQYF; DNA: TGCAGCGTTGGAGGTGGGGAATTGGGCACAGATACGCAGTATTTT